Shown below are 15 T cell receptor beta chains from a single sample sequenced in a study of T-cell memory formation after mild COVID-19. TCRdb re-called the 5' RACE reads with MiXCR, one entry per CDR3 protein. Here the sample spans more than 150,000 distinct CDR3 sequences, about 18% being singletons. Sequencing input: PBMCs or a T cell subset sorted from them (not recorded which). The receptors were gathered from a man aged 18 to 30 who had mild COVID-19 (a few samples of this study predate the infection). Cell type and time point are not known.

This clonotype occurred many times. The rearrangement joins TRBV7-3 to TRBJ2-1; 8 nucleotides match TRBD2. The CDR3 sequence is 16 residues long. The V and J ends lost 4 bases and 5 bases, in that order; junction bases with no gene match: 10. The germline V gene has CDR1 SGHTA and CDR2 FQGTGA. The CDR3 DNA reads TGTGCCAGCAGCTCCCGCGGGCGGGGGGCGCACAATGAGCAGTTCTTC. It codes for CASSSRGRGAHNEQFF.

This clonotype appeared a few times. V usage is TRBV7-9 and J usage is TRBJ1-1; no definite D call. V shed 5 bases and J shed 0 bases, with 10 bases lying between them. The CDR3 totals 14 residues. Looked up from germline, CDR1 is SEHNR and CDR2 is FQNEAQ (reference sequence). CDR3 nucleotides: TGTGCCAGCAGCCCCGACCTTATGAACACTGAAGCTTTCTTT. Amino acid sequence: CASSPDLMNTEAFF.

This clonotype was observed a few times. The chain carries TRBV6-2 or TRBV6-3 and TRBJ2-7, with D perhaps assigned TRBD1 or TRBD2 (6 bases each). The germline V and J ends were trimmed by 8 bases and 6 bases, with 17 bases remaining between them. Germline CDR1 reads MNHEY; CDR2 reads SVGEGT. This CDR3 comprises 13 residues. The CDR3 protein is CASAQSGAGEQYV. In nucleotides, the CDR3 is TGTGCCAGCGCACAATCGGGGGCTGGCGAGCAGTACGTC.

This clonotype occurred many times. This CDR3 reads CASSLPAERGNEQYF. CDR3 sequence (DNA): TGTGCCAGCAGCTTACCCGCCGAGCGGGGGAACGAGCAGTACTTC. The V gene is TRBV7-9, the J gene TRBJ2-7; the match to TRBD2 covers 8 bases. The ends lost 2 bases at V and 5 bases at J; junction bases unmatched: 8. This CDR3 region has 15 residues. CDR1 and CDR2 (germline): SEHNR, FQNEAQ (reference sequence).

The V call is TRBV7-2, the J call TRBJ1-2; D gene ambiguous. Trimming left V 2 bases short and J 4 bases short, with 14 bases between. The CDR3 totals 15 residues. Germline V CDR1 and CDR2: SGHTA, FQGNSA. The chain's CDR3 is CASSLSAAESYGYTF. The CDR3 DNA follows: TGTGCCAGCAGCTTATCGGCGGCAGAGTCCTATGGCTACACCTTC.

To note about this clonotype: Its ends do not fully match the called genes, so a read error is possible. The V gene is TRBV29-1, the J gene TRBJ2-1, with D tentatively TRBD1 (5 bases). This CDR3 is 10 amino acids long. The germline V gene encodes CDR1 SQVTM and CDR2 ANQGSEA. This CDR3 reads CSVEEPNRSF. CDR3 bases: TGCAGCGTTGAAGAGCCAAACAGGTCCTTC.

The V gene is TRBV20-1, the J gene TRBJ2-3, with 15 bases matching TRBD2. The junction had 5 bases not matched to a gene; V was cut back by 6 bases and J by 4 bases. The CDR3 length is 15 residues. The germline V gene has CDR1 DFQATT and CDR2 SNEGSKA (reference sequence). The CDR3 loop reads CSAPWTSGGADTQYF. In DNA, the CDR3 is TGCAGTGCACCCTGGACTAGCGGGGGGGCAGATACGCAGTATTTT.

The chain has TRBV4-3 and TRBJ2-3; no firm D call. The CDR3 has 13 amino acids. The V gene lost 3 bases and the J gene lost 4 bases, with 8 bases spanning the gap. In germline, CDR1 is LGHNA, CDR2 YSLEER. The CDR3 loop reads CASSHFLADTQYF. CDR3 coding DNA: TGCGCCAGCAGCCATTTTCTAGCAGATACGCAGTATTTT.

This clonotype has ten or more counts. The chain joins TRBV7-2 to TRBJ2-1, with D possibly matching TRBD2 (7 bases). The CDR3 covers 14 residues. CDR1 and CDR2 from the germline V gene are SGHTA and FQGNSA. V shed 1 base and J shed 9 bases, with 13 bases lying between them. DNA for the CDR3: TGTGCCAGCAGCTTAGATACAGGGAGGGCTGAGCAGTTCTTC. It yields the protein CASSLDTGRAEQFF.

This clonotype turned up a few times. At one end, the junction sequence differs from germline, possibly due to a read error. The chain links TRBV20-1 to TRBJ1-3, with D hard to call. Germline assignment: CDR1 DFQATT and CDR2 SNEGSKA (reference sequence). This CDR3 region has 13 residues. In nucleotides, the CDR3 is TGCAGTGCCAGAGACCGTCCTGGAAACACCATATATTTT. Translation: CSARDRPGNTIYF.

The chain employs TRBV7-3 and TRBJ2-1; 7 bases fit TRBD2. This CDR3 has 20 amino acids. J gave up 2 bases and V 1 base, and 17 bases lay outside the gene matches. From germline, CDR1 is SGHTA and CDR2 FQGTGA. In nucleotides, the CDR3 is TGTGCCAGCAGCTTAAACTCTCGCGGGCTCCGACTAGCTCCCTACAATGAGCAGTTCTTC. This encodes CASSLNSRGLRLAPYNEQFF.

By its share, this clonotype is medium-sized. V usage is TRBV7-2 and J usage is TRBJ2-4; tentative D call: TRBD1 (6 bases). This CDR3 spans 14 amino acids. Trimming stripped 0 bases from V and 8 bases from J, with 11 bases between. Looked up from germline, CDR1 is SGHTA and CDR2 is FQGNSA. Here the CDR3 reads CASSLAAGVDIQYF. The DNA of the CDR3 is TGTGCCAGCAGCTTAGCCGCAGGGGTGGACATTCAGTACTTC. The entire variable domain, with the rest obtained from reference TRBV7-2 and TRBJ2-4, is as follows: GAGVSQSPSNKVTEKGKDVELRCDPISGHTALYWYRQSLGQGLEFLIYFQGNSAPDKSGLPSDRFSAERTGGSVSTLTIQRTQQEDSAVYLCASSLAAGVDIQYFGAGTRLSVL.

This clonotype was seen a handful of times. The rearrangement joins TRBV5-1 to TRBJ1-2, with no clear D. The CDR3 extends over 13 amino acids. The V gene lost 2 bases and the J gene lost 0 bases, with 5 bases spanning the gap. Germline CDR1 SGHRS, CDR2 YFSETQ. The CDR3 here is CASSLTANYGYTF. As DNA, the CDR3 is TGCGCCAGCAGCTTAACGGCTAACTATGGCTACACCTTC. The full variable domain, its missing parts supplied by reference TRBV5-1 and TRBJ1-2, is KAGVTQTPRYLIKTRGQQVTLSCSPISGHRSVSWYQQTPGQGLQFLFEYFSETQRNKGNFPGRFSGRQFSNSRSEMNVSTLELGDSALYLCASSLTANYGYTFGSGTRLTVV.

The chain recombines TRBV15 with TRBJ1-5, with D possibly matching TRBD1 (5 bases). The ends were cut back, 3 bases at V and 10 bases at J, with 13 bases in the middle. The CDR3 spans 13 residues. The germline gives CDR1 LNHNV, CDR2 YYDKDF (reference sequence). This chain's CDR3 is CATSRSMGLPQHF. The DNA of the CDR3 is TGTGCCACCAGCAGGTCTATGGGGCTACCCCAGCATTTT. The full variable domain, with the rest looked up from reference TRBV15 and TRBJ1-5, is DAMVIQNPRYQVTQFGKPVTLSCSQTLNHNVMYWYQQKSSQAPKLLFHYYDKDFNNEADTPDNFQSRRPNTSFCFLDIRSPGLGDTAMYLCATSRSMGLPQHFGDGTRLSIL.

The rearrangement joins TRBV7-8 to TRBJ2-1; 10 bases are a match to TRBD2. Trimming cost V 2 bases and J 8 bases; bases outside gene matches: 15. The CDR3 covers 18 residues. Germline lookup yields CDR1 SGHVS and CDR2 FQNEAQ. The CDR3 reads CASSLTRSLAGGRDEQFF. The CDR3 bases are TGTGCCAGCAGCTTAACACGCTCTTTAGCGGGGGGACGGGATGAGCAGTTCTTC.